A selection of T cell receptor beta chains follows, all from one sample in a study of cytomegalovirus exposure and HLA in healthy donors. The data were produced by immunoSEQ multiplex PCR, yet TCRdb's version contains in-frame clones alone and is incomplete. Of about 140,000 clones listed, 70% to 80% are singletons. The sample consisted of PBMCs. The receptors originated from a young man in good health and CMV-seronegative. Each CDR3 is given with its conserved first and last residue. D genes are given only for firm matches. Size tells how often a clone was seen (once, few, many) or the class of an expanded clone, and some rows leave it out.

clone size	V gene	D gene	J gene	CDR3 DNA	CDR3 protein
-	TRBV21-1	-	TRBJ1-3	TGTGCCAGCAGCAAAAGAGAAGGGACAGGATTCTCTGGAAACACCATATATTTT	CASSKREGTGFSGNTIYF
-	TRBV4-1	-	TRBJ2-3	TGCGCCAGCAGCCAAGATGGAGGCGGGTTCGAGGCAGATACGCAGTATTTT	CASSQDGGGFEADTQYF
-	TRBV7-7	-	TRBJ1-1	TGTGCTAGCAGCTCCTCAGGGGATACTGAAGCTTTCTTT	CASSSSGDTEAFF
-	TRBV7-2	TRBD1	TRBJ2-7	TGTGCCAGCAGCCCCTCTGGGGACAGAGGTTACGAGCAGTACTTC	CASSPSGDRGYEQYF
-	TRBV5-1	TRBD1	TRBJ2-3	TGCGCCAGCAGCCCGGGACAGGGCACAGATACGCAGTATTTT	CASSPGQGTDTQYF
-	TRBV9	-	TRBJ2-1	TGTGCCAGCAGCGTATCAGTGGGCCGTAGCTCCTACAATGAGCAGTTCTTC	CASSVSVGRSSYNEQFF
-	TRBV15	-	TRBJ2-7	TGTGCCACCAGGTCATTAGCGGATGGGGGTATTGGAGAGCAGTACTTC	CATRSLADGGIGEQYF
-	TRBV9	-	TRBJ2-1	TGTGCCAGCAGCGTATCGGGCAGGGGGGCCTACAATGAGCAGTTCTTC	CASSVSGRGAYNEQFF
-	TRBV5-1	-	TRBJ2-6	TGCGCCAGCAGCTTACAGGTAGACTCTGGGGCCAACGTCCTGACTTTC	CASSLQVDSGANVLTF
once	TRBV28	-	TRBJ2-3	TGTGCCAGCAGCTCCTGGAGCCAGGGCGGTACGCAGTATTTT	CASSSWSQGGTQYF
-	TRBV6-5	-	TRBJ2-4	TGTGCCAGCAGTTACTCGGCACAAACCAACATTCAGTACTTC	CASSYSAQTNIQYF
once	TRBV29-1	TRBD2	TRBJ2-4	TGCAGCGGCGGGAGTGGCCTGGAAAACATTCAGTACTTC	CSGGSGLENIQYF
-	TRBV11-2	TRBD2	TRBJ2-7	TGTGCCAGCACCGAACTAGGGACTAGCGGGAGGAGGAGCGAGCAGTACTTC	CASTELGTSGRRSEQYF
-	TRBV7-9	-	TRBJ2-3	TGTGCCAGCAGCCCCATCTTTGGGAGCGGCACAGATACGCAGTATTTT	CASSPIFGSGTDTQYF
-	TRBV5-6	TRBD2	TRBJ2-7	TGTGCCAGCAGCTTGATGACTAGCGGGACCTACGAGCAGTACTTC	CASSLMTSGTYEQYF
-	TRBV29-1	TRBD1	TRBJ1-2	TGCAGCGGCGCGATCGGGACAGACGGCTATGGCTACACCTTC	CSGAIGTDGYGYTF
-	TRBV19	TRBD1	TRBJ2-6	TGTGCCACCCAAAAACCGGGACAGGGAACTGGGGCCAACGTCCTGACTTTC	CATQKPGQGTGANVLTF
-	TRBV30	-	TRBJ2-3	TGTGCCTGGAGTGAGGCGGGAGATACGCAGTATTTT	CAWSEAGDTQYF
few	TRBV10-2	TRBD1	TRBJ1-1	TGCGCCAGCAGACTACAGGGGTACAACACTGAAGCTTTCTTT	CASRLQGYNTEAFF
-	TRBV7-7	TRBD2	TRBJ2-7	TGTGCTAGCAGCTTAGGTGCGGGAGACGAGCAGTACTTC	CASSLGAGDEQYF
-	TRBV5-1	-	TRBJ2-3	TGCGCCAGCAGCTTGTGGGGGCCGTACGCCCCTAGCACAGATACGCAGTATTTT	CASSLWGPYAPSTDTQYF
once	TRBV9	-	TRBJ2-7	TGTGCCAGCAGCCCTAACACAGGGAACTACGAGCAGTACTTC	CASSPNTGNYEQYF
-	TRBV6-5	TRBD2	TRBJ2-7	TGTGCCAGCAGTTCCGGACTAGCGGGAGACGTGTACTTC	CASSSGLAGDVYF
few	TRBV6-1	TRBD2	TRBJ2-3	TGTGCCAGCAGTGATTCGGACTTATCGCGGGGGGCTTTT	CASSDSDLSRGAF